Here is one T cell receptor beta chain with its context. Clones were sequenced by immunoSEQ multiplex PCR, and TCRdb holds only the in-frame ones, with some missing. The sample lists around 400,000 clones, around 91% occurring once. The sample originates from a study of Ad26.COV2.S vaccination and SARS-CoV-2 variants. Study context: Each vaccinee took Ad26.COV2.S intramuscularly, once or twice 56 days apart.

The CDR3 length is 16 residues. The germline V gene encodes CDR1 MGHRA and CDR2 YSYEKL. Trimming removed 4 bases from V and 5 bases from J; junction bases left unmatched: 6. Treatment noted: around 19 received Ad26.COV2.S at low or high dose, single or two shots; roughly five received placebo; per-sample allocation not given. Sampling was done on day 63 after the first vaccine or placebo injection. The chain uses TRBV4-1 and TRBJ2-7; 15 bases align to TRBD2. Material: peripheral blood, obtained in a trial of Ad26.COV2.S vaccine versus placebo. The receptor was isolated from a person aged 18 to 65 who received the Ad26.COV2.S COVID-19 vaccine or a placebo. Here the CDR3 reads CASSLGLAGGFDEQYF. The CDR3 region has the DNA TGCGCCAGCAGCCTTGGACTAGCGGGAGGGTTCGACGAGCAGTACTTC.